The source of this T cell receptor (beta chain) is a study of T-cell memory formation after mild COVID-19. Points from the study as a whole: Pre-infection memory held some responding clones, suggesting pre-existing cross-reactive T cells responded. Day 15 to 85 contracting clones showed balanced CD4/CD8; day 15 to 37 expanders favored CD4+.

Constant-segment primers served in 5'RACE that generated TCR alpha and TCR beta cDNA libraries bearing sample barcodes and UMIs. TCRdb re-called the 5' RACE reads through MiXCR, storing one row per CDR3 protein. The sample has around 410,000 distinct CDR3 sequences; 20% to 30% are singletons. Trimming stripped 8 bases from V and 4 bases from J, with 15 bases between. The CDR3 consists of 13 residues. CDR1 and CDR2 from the germline V gene are GTSNPN and SVGIG (reference sequence). A word on this clonotype: Its antigen is unknown.

Sequenced material: PBMCs or a T cell subset sorted from them (not recorded which). The source of this sequence is an adult woman who had mild COVID-19 (a few samples of this study predate the infection). Cell type and time point are not known. V gene TRBV30 combines with J gene TRBJ1-5; weak D call: TRBD1 (6 bases). CDR3 DNA sequence: TGTGCCGCGGAACAGGGAGAGAATCAGCCCCAGCATTTT. As protein: CAAEQGENQPQHF.